The T cell receptor (beta chain) under discussion was sequenced for a study of a mutant IDH1 vaccine in newly diagnosed glioma. Study information: Investigators started vaccination 4-6 weeks after radiotherapy alone, or with temozolomide cycles. Sex among treated patients split about 60% male, about 38% female; mean age was approximately 41 years. Patients' prior therapy spanned radiotherapy, temozolomide, or both; most underwent both.

Only a few counts were recorded for this clone. The antigen remains unidentified. Profiling relied on immunoSEQ multiplex PCR, and the TCRdb table lists in-frame clones only, not all of them. The sample lists approximately 76,000 clones, about 91% occurring once. The time point is: week 5, during vaccination. Vaccine doses each comprised 300 ug of mutant IDH1 20-mer peptide, with topical imiquimod. The V segment lost 0 bases and the J segment 9 bases; nucleotides outside the gene matches: 11. The CDR3 sequence is 18 residues long. The V gene's germline CDR1 is WNHNN and CDR2 SYGVQD (reference sequence).

This TCR came from a woman aged 45-65 years with glioma. Material: PBMCs, obtained from a glioma patient whose treatment included an IDH1 peptide vaccine. This rearrangement joins TRBV10-1 to TRBJ2-1; 13 nucleotides match TRBD2. The CDR3, as DNA: TGCGCCAGCAGTGAGTCGATTGTAACTAGCGGGAGGGCCAGTGAGCAGTTCTTC. Amino acids: CASSESIVTSGRASEQFF.